Included here is one T cell receptor beta chain sequence, with context. Antigen specificity is unknown. Only in-frame clones appear in the TCRdb table, and some are missing; sequencing was by immunoSEQ multiplex PCR. This table has tens of thousands of clones, about 88% appearing once. The timepoints at which blood was sampled were baseline, cycle 4 day 1, and cycle 7 day 1. This sample was taken from a study of OX40 agonist ivuxolimab in advanced cancers. Overall study: Clinicians treated patients with ivuxolimab, an agonistic anti-OX40 (CD134) antibody.

Findings of the study overall: Antigens targeted by the expanded peripheral T cells were not determined. At 0.1 to 3.0 mg/kg and by week 6, CD4+ and CD8+ T cells in the blood had expanded clonally.

Trimming took off 0 bases at V and 4 bases at J, with 8 bases between the two ends. The CDR3 sequence is 14 residues long. Germline V gene lookup returns CDR1 SGDLS and CDR2 YYNGEE. The starting material was CD4+ or CD8+ T cells sorted from blood, obtained in a trial of the OX40 agonist ivuxolimab. The sequence derives from an adult with an advanced solid tumor such as melanoma, head and neck, liver or kidney cancer. The chain combines TRBV9 with TRBJ2-1; D is unresolved. DNA for the CDR3: TGTGCCAGCAGCGTAGAGGTCCAATACAATGAGCAGTTCTTC. Translated, it gives CASSVEVQYNEQFF.